This TCR beta chain was retrieved from a study of blood T cell repertoires in COVID-19. Whole-study context: Spain, Italy and the United States supplied samples that represented acute and convalescent COVID-19. From T cells, B-cell-depleted T cells, or PBMCs came the material, which was cDNA or gDNA.

This CDR3 is 15 amino acids long. Germline V gives CDR1 KGHSH, CDR2 LQKENI. Trimming stripped 3 bases from V and 1 base from J, with 12 bases between. As processed by the authors: Cell counts per sample came from amplifying reference gene primers. The data were produced by immunoSEQ multiplex PCR, yet TCRdb's version contains in-frame clones alone and is incomplete. V and J calls and clone size follow that table, whereas D and trimming were derived from the DNA. The table has 100,000 or so clones, 86% seen once. This sequence was found in a woman in her sixties in a cohort sampled during active or convalescent COVID-19. The chain recombines TRBV18 with TRBJ1-1; D gene uncertain. Sequencing was done on a sample of peripheral blood. This CDR3 is CASSPRAQSNTEAFF. The CDR3, as DNA: TGTGCCAGCTCACCGAGGGCTCAATCGAACACTGAAGCTTTCTTT. The entire variable domain, with the rest obtained from reference TRBV18 and TRBJ1-1, is as follows: NAGVMQNPRHLVRRRGQEARLRCSPMKGHSHVYWYRQLPEEGLKFMVYLQKENIIDESGMPKERFSAEFPKEGPSILRIQQVVRGDSAAYFCASSPRAQSNTEAFFGQGTRLTVV.